This TCR beta chain was recovered during a study of somatic mutations in cytotoxic T cells in rheumatoid arthritis. In germline, CDR1 is LNHDA, CDR2 SQIVND (reference sequence). Trimming left V 7 bases short and J 3 bases short, with 18 bases between. The CDR3 spans 15 residues. Authors' methods: Seldom did patient CD8+ clones exceeding 1% match published virus-specific TCRB sequences. TCRdb's table, derived via immunoSEQ multiplex PCR, lists solely in-frame clones and lacks some. The DNA gave D and trimming, while V, J and clone size come from that table. The sample has under 15,000 clones, 65% to 85% seen once.

This TCR derives from an adult with rheumatoid arthritis. V gene TRBV19 combines with J gene TRBJ1-1; unclear D gene. The sample was CD8+ T cells sorted from blood. The CDR3 region is CASIQKGGRDTEAFF. CDR3 nucleotide sequence: TGTGCCAGTATCCAGAAGGGAGGGCGGGACACTGAAGCTTTCTTT.